This TCR beta chain was recovered during a study of CD8 T cells in ankylosing spondylitis. General study findings and limits: The authors found the disease-linked clones to be CD8+ and relatively rare in peripheral blood. A TCR beta motif of several highly homologous variants appeared characteristic of ankylosing spondylitis blood.

This clonotype was recorded once. Its target is unknown. CDR1 is SGHTA and CDR2 is FQGNSA in the germline V gene. Trimming pared 5 bases from V and 5 bases from J, leaving 19 bases between. The length of the CDR3 is 15 residues. By quantitative 5'-RACE with molecular barcodes, the TCR beta libraries were made. TCRdb passed the 5' RACE reads through MiXCR, listing each CDR3 protein once. The sample gives about 440,000 distinct CDR3 sequences, 17% of which show up once; over 1% is in the top ten. This chain uses TRBV7-2 with TRBJ2-7, with D tentatively TRBD1 (9 bases). This TCR derives from a male donor with ankylosing spondylitis. Material for sequencing was blood, either unsorted or a sorted T cell fraction (not recorded which). For the CDR3, the DNA is TGTGCCAGCAGCCTAGGGGGACAGGGACTAGACGAGCAGTACTTC. This translates into CASSLGGQGLDEQYF.